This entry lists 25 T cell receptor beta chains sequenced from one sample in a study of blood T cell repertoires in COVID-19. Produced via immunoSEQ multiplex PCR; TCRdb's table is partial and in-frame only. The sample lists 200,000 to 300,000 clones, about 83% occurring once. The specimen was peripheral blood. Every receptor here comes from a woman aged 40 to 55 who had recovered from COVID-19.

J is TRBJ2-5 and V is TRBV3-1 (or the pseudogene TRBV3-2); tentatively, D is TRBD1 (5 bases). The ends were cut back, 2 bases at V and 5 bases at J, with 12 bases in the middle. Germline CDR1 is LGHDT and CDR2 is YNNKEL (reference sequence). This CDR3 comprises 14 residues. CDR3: CASSQSLTAETQYF. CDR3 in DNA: TGTGCCAGCAGCCAATCGTTGACAGCGGAGACCCAGTACTTC.

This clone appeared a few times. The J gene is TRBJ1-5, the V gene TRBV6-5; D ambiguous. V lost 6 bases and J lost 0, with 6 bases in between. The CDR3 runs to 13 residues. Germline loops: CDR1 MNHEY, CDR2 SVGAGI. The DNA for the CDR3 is TGTGCCAGCAGCCCCTATAGCAATCAGCCCCAGCATTTT. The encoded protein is CASSPYSNQPQHF.

CDR3 sequence: CASSYLWTENTEAFF. For the CDR3, the DNA is TGTGCCAGTAGTTATCTGTGGACTGAGAACACTGAAGCTTTCTTT. V is TRBV19 and J is TRBJ1-1; D not certain. Trimming left V 5 bases short and J 1 base short, with 14 bases between. The CDR3 extends over 15 amino acids. CDR1 is LNHDA, CDR2 SQIVND, per germline (reference sequence).

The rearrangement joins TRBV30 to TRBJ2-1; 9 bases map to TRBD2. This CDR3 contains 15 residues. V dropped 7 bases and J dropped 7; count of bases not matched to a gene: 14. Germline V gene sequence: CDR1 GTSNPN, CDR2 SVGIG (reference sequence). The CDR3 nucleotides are TGTGCCTCTAGGGGGGGACTAGCAAATACGAATGAGCAGTTCTTC. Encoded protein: CASRGGLANTNEQFF.

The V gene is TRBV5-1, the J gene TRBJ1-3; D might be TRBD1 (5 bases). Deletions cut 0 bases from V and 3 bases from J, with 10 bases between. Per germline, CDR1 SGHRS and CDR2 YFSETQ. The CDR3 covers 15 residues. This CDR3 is CASSLGDRGGNTIYF. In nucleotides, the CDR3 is TGCGCCAGCAGCTTGGGGGATAGGGGTGGAAACACCATATATTTT.

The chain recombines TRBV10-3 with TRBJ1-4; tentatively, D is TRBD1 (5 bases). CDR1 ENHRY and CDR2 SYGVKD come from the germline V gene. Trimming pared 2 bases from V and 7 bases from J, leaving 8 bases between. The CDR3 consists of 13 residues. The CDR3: CAISEGASEKLFF. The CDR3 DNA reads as TGTGCCATCAGTGAGGGGGCGAGTGAAAAACTGTTTTTT.

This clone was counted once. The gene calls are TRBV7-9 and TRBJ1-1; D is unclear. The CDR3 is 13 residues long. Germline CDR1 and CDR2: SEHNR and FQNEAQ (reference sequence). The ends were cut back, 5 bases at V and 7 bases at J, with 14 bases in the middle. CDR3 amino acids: CASSLVRELEAFF. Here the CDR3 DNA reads TGTGCCAGCAGCCTCGTCCGGGAGCTTGAAGCTTTCTTT.

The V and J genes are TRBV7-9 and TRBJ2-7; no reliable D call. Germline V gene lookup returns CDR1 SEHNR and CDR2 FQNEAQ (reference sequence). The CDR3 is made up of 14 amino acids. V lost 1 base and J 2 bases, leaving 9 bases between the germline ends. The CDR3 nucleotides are TGTGCCAGCAGCTTAGAGTACAGAGCCTACGAGCAGTACTTC. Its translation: CASSLEYRAYEQYF. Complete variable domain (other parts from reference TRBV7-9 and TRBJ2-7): DTGVSQNPRHKITKRGQNVTFRCDPISEHNRLYWYRQTLGQGPEFLTYFQNEAQLEKSRLLSDRFSAERPKGSFSTLEIQRTEQGDSAMYLCASSLEYRAYEQYFGPGTRLTVT.

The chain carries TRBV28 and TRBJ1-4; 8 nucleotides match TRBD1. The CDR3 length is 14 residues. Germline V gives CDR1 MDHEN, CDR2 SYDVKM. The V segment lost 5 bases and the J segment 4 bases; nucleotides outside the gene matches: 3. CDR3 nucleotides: TGTGCCAGCAGTCTGACAGGGGTTAATGAAAAACTGTTTTTT. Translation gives CASSLTGVNEKLFF.

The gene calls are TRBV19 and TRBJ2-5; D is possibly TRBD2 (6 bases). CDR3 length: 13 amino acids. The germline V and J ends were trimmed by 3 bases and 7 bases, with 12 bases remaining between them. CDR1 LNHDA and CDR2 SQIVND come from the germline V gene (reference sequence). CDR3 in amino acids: CASSIGGDGTQYF. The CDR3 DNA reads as TGTGCCAGTAGTATCGGGGGTGACGGGACCCAGTACTTC. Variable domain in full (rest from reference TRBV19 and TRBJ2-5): DGGITQSPKYLFRKEGQNVTLSCEQNLNHDAMYWYRQDPGQGLRLIYYSQIVNDFQKGDIAEGYSVSREKKESFPLTVTSAQKNPTAFYLCASSIGGDGTQYFGPGTRLLVL.

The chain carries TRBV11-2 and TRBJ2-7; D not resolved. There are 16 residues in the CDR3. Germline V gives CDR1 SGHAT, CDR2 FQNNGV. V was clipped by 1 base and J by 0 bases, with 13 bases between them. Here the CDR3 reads CASSLGGRASSYEQYF. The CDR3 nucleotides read TGTGCCAGCAGCTTAGGAGGAAGAGCGAGCTCCTACGAGCAGTACTTC.

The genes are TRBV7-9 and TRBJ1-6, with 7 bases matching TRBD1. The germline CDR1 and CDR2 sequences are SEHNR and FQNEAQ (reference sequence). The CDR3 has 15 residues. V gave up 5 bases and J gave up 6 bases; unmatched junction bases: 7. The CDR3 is CASSPGGDSNSPLHF. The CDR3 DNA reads TGTGCCAGCAGCCCGGGGGGGGACAGTAATTCACCCCTCCACTTT.

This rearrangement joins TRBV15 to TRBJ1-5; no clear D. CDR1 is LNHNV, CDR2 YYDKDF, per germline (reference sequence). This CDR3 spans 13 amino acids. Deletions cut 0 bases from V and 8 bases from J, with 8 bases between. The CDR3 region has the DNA TGTGCCACCAGCAGAGATCCGGGTAAGCCCCAGCATTTT. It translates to CATSRDPGKPQHF.

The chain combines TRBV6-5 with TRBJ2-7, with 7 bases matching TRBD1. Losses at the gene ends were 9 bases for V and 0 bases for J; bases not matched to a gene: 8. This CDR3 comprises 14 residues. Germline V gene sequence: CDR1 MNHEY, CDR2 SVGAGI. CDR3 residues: CASGTAISSYEQYF. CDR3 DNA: TGTGCCAGTGGGACAGCCATATCCTCCTACGAGCAGTACTTC.

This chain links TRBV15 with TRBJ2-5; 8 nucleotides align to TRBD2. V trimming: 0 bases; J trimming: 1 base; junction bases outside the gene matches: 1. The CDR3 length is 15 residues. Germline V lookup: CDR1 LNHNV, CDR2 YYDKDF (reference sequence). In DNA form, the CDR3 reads TGTGCCACCAGCAGAGATGGGACTAGCCAAGAGACCCAGTACTTC. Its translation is CATSRDGTSQETQYF.

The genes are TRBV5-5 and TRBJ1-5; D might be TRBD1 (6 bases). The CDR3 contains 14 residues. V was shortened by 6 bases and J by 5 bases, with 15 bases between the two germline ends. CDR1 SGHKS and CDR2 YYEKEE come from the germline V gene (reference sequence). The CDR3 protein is CASTRAQGDQPQHF. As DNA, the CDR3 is TGTGCCAGCACTCGGGCACAGGGTGATCAGCCCCAGCATTTT.

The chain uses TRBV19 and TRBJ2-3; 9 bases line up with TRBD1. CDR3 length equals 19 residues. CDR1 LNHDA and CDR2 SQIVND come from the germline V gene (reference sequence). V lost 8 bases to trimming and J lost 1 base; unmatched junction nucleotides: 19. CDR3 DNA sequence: TGTGCCAGTTCATCGCCGGGACAGGGTTTCTATTCTGGCACAGATACGCAGTATTTT. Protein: CASSSPGQGFYSGTDTQYF.

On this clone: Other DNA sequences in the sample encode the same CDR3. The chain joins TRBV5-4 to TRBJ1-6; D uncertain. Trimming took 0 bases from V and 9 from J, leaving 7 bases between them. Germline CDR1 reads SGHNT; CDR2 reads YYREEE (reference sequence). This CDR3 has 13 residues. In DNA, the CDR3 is TGTGCCAGCAGCTTGGGGTCAGGTTCACCCCTCCACTTT. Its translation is CASSLGSGSPLHF.

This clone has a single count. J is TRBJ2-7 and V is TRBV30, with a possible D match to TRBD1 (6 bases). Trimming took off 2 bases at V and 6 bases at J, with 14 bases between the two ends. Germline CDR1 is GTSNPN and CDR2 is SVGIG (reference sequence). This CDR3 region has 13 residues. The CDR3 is CAWSFRGPVEQYF. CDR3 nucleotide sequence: TGTGCCTGGAGTTTCAGGGGCCCAGTCGAGCAGTACTTC. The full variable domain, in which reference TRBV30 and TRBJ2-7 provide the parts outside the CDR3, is SQTIHQWPATLVQPVGSPLSLECTVEGTSNPNLYWYRQAAGRGLQLLFYSVGIGQISSEVPQNLSASRPQDRQFILSSKKLLLSDSGFYLCAWSFRGPVEQYFGPGTRLTVT.

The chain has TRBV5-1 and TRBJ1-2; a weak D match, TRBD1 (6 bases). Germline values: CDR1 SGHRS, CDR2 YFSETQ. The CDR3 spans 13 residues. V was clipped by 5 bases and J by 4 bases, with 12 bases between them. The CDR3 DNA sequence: TGCGCCAGCAGTTATGGACAGACCTATGGCTACACCTTC. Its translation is CASSYGQTYGYTF.

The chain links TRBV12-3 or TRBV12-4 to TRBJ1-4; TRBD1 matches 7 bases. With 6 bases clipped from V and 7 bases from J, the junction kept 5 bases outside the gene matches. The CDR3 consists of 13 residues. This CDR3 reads CASSRQGREKLFF. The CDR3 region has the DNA TGTGCCAGCAGCCGACAGGGTCGTGAAAAACTGTTTTTT.

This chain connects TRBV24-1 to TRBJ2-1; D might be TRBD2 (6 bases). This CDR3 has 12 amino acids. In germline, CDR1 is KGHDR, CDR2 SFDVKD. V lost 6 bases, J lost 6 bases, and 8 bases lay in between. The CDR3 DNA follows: TGTGCCACCAGTTGGGACTCCAATGAGCAGTTCTTC. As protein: CATSWDSNEQFF.

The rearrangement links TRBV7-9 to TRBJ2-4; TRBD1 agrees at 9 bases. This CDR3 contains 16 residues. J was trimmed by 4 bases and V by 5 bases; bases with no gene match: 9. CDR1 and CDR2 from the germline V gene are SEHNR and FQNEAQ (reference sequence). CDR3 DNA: TGTGCCAGCAGCCTCCGGTTCGGGACAGGGAAAAACATTCAGTACTTC. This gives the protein CASSLRFGTGKNIQYF.

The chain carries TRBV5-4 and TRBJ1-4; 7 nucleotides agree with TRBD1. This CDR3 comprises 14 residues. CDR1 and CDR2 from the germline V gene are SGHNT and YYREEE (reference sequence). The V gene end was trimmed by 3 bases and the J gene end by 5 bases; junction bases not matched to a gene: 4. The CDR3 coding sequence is TGTGCCAGCAGCTCCGGACAGGCGAATGAAAAACTGTTTTTT. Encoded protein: CASSSGQANEKLFF.

The CDR3 loop reads CASSQVPGRTYEQYF. The CDR3, as DNA: TGTGCCAGCAGCCAAGTCCCAGGTCGGACCTACGAGCAGTACTTC. This chain connects TRBV3-1 (or the pseudogene TRBV3-2) to TRBJ2-7; D remains unclear. The CDR3 is made up of 15 amino acids. Germline-derived CDR1 and CDR2 are LGHDT and YNNKEL (reference sequence). V lost 1 base to trimming and J lost 2 bases, with 12 bases between them.